Sequencing of this T cell receptor beta chain was carried out in a study of cytomegalovirus exposure and HLA in healthy donors. CDR3 length: 15 amino acids. Germline V lookup: CDR1 LNHDA, CDR2 SQIVND (reference sequence). Trimming stripped 5 bases from V and 4 bases from J, with 17 bases between. The PCR contained 60 Vbeta and 13 Jbeta primers. The repertoire was sequenced with immunoSEQ multiplex PCR; TCRdb's copy has only in-frame clones and lacks some. This table has about 55,000 clones, roughly 74% appearing once. The V call is TRBV19, the J call TRBJ1-1; no firm D call. The sample taken for sequencing was PBMCs. The sequence came from a female donor in good health and CMV-seronegative. The CDR3 nucleotides read TGTGCCAGTAGTCCGTGGGAGGGAGGTTTCACTGAAGCTTTCTTT. Translation: CASSPWEGGFTEAFF.